One and the same sample provided the 32 T cell receptor beta chains below, sequenced in a study of blood T cell repertoires in COVID-19. Only in-frame clones appear in the TCRdb table, and some are missing; sequencing was by immunoSEQ multiplex PCR. The table includes around 70,000 clones, 87% detected once. The specimen sequenced was peripheral blood. The receptors stem from an elderly woman with active or convalescent COVID-19.

The V and J genes are TRBV15 and TRBJ2-7; tentative D call: TRBD1 (6 bases). This CDR3 has 16 amino acids. Trimming took 1 base from V and 4 from J, leaving 17 bases between them. Per the germline V gene, CDR1 is LNHNV and CDR2 is YYDKDF (reference sequence). The CDR3 region is CATSRVPGVGWYEQYF. The CDR3, as DNA: TGTGCCACCAGCAGAGTACCAGGGGTAGGTTGGTACGAGCAGTACTTC.

The CDR3 is CASSSPGGVSYNEQFF. The DNA for the CDR3 is TGTGCCAGCAGTTCGCCGGGGGGGGTCTCTTACAATGAGCAGTTCTTC. This chain joins TRBV28 and TRBJ2-1; 8 nucleotides agree with TRBD2. Germline V gene lookup returns CDR1 MDHEN and CDR2 SYDVKM. The V gene end was trimmed by 4 bases and the J gene end by 4 bases; junction bases not matched to a gene: 9. The CDR3 length is 16 residues.

Only one count was recorded for this clone. The rearrangement joins TRBV10-1 to TRBJ1-2; D not resolved. CDR1 and CDR2 (germline): WNHNN, SYGVQD (reference sequence). V was clipped by 6 bases and J by 8 bases, with 10 bases between them. The CDR3 runs to 11 residues. The CDR3 nucleotides are TGCGCCAGCAGCGGTCTGTCAGGCTACACCTTC. Protein: CASSGLSGYTF.

This clone appeared once. The chain carries TRBV5-4 and TRBJ2-2, with TRBD2 as a possible D gene (5 bases). Germline V CDR1 and CDR2: SGHNT, YYREEE (reference sequence). V was cut by 0 bases and J by 4 bases, with 7 bases left in between. The CDR3 length is 14 residues. The CDR3 sequence is CASSLGAGTGELFF. The CDR3 DNA follows: TGTGCCAGCAGCTTGGGGGCGGGCACCGGGGAGCTGTTTTTT.

The chain employs TRBV7-7 and TRBJ2-1, with D tentatively TRBD1 (5 bases). The germline gives CDR1 SSHAT, CDR2 FNYEAQ (reference sequence). V lost 1 base and J 1 base, leaving 11 bases between the germline ends. This CDR3 spans 16 amino acids. The CDR3 DNA is TGTGCCAGCAGCTTAGATGCCAGGGATTCCTACAATGAGCAGTTCTTC. Protein sequence: CASSLDARDSYNEQFF. Full variable domain (rest looked up from reference TRBV7-7 and TRBJ2-1): GAGVSQSPRYKVTKRGQDVTLRCDPISSHATLYWYQQALGQGPEFLTYFNYEAQPDKSGLPSDRFSAERPEGSISTLTIQRTEQRDSAMYRCASSLDARDSYNEQFFGPGTRLTVL.

The genes are TRBV29-1 and TRBJ2-3, with 12 bases fitting TRBD1. The CDR3 loop spans 15 amino acids. V shed 2 bases and J 4 bases; nucleotides not matched to a gene: 4. CDR1 SQVTM and CDR2 ANQGSEA come from the germline V gene. This chain's CDR3 is CSVETGTGGADTQYF. The CDR3 DNA reads as TGCAGCGTTGAAACCGGGACAGGGGGCGCAGATACGCAGTATTTT.

The chain joins TRBV10-3 to TRBJ2-1; 10 bases are shared with TRBD1. CDR3 length: 14 residues. The V gene's germline CDR1 is ENHRY and CDR2 SYGVKD. The V gene end was trimmed by 11 bases and the J gene end by 10 bases; junction bases not matched to a gene: 14. The CDR3 sequence is CASGGDRGSGEQFF. The CDR3 DNA reads as TGTGCCTCCGGGGGGGACAGGGGATCAGGGGAGCAGTTCTTC.

The chain is built from TRBV14 and TRBJ1-2, with 8 bases matching TRBD1. The CDR3 totals 13 residues. Germline CDR1 and CDR2: SGHDN and FVKESK. The junction had 3 bases not matched to a gene; V was cut back by 5 bases and J by 4 bases. CDR3 DNA: TGTGCCAGCAGCTTTGGACAGGGCTATGGCTACACCTTC. This codes for CASSFGQGYGYTF. The full variable domain, rest sourced from reference TRBV14 and TRBJ1-2, is EAGVTQFPSHSVIEKGQTVTLRCDPISGHDNLYWYRRVMGKEIKFLLHFVKESKQDESGMPNNRFLAERTGGTYSTLKVQPAELEDSGVYFCASSFGQGYGYTFGSGTRLTVV.

This clone was detected once. The chain joins TRBV4-1 to TRBJ1-1, with TRBD1 matching 7 bases. In germline, CDR1 is MGHRA, CDR2 YSYEKL. J was trimmed by 3 bases and V by 5 bases; bases with no gene match: 12. CDR3 length equals 16 residues. The CDR3 region is CASSSPRGTADTEAFF. The CDR3 DNA is TGCGCCAGCAGCTCTCCCCGGGGGACAGCAGACACTGAAGCTTTCTTT.

The CDR3 reads CASSQGQGYNSPLHF. The CDR3 nucleotides read TGTGCCAGCAGCCAAGGACAGGGGTATAATTCACCCCTCCACTTT. The rearrangement links TRBV11-2 to TRBJ1-6; 9 bases are shared with TRBD1. This CDR3 is 15 amino acids long. After removal of 5 bases from V and 4 bases from J, the junction contained 3 bases not matched to a gene. CDR1 is SGHAT and CDR2 is FQNNGV in the germline V gene.

The CDR3: CASSSISGGSYEQYF. The CDR3 coding sequence is TGTGCCAGCAGCTCTATTAGCGGGGGGTCGTACGAGCAGTACTTC. This rearrangement joins TRBV5-6 to TRBJ2-7, with 10 bases fitting TRBD2. CDR3 length: 15 amino acids. V was clipped by 3 bases and J by 4 bases; unmatched bases: 7. Germline lookup yields CDR1 SGHDT and CDR2 YYEEEE.

This clone has a single count. The gene calls are TRBV28 and TRBJ1-1; maybe TRBD1 (5 bases). This CDR3 comprises 17 residues. Germline-derived CDR1 and CDR2 are MDHEN and SYDVKM. V was trimmed by 6 bases and J by 0 bases, leaving 20 bases between them. CDR3 sequence reads: CASSSPGDSSMNTEAFF. CDR3 nucleotide sequence: TGTGCCAGCAGCTCCCCCGGAGACAGTTCCATGAACACTGAAGCTTTCTTT.

CDR3 sequence reads: CASSRQGSNQPQHF. Here the CDR3 DNA reads TGTGCCAGCAGCAGACAGGGAAGCAATCAGCCCCAGCATTTT. The V gene is TRBV2, the J gene TRBJ1-5; 7 bases are a match to TRBD1. Germline-derived CDR1 and CDR2 are SNHLY and FYNNEI. The CDR3 loop spans 14 amino acids. Germline trimming cut 6 bases from V and 1 base from J; bases unmatched to any gene: 3.

This clone appeared a single time. The chain is built from TRBV19 and TRBJ1-3; D is uncertain. Germline CDR1 reads LNHDA; CDR2 reads SQIVND (reference sequence). V dropped 5 bases and J dropped 5 bases, with 19 bases sitting between them. The CDR3 spans 16 residues. DNA for the CDR3: TGTGCCAGTAGTGAAACTAGTAGCGAACCGAGAAACACCATATATTTT. It yields the protein CASSETSSEPRNTIYF.

This clone was picked up a small number of times. The V call is TRBV30, the J call TRBJ1-1; D perhaps matches TRBD1 (5 bases). The ends were cut back, 4 bases at V and 3 bases at J, with 15 bases in the middle. The CDR3 contains 14 residues. Germline CDR1 reads GTSNPN; CDR2 reads SVGIG (reference sequence). The chain's CDR3 is CAWTRGFSDTEAFF. The CDR3 bases are TGTGCCTGGACAAGGGGATTTTCGGACACTGAAGCTTTCTTT.

The CDR3 loop reads CASRGGDGYTF. CDR3 coding DNA: TGTGCCAGCAGAGGCGGTGATGGCTACACCTTC. The chain carries TRBV12-3 or TRBV12-4 and TRBJ1-2; D not resolved. The CDR3 totals 11 residues. With 6 bases removed from V and 6 bases from J, the gap between germline ends came to 8 bases.

This clone appeared once. This chain links TRBV19 with TRBJ1-2, with TRBD1 as a possible D gene (6 bases). CDR1 is LNHDA, CDR2 SQIVND, per germline (reference sequence). Trimming pared 10 bases from V and 3 bases from J, leaving 15 bases between. The length of the CDR3 is 13 residues. In nucleotides, the CDR3 is TGTGCCACCCTGGGCCAGGGGTACTATGGCTACACCTTC. This translates into CATLGQGYYGYTF.

The V gene is TRBV19, the J gene TRBJ2-5; 11 bases are shared with TRBD2. V was pared by 4 bases and J by 0 bases, with 7 bases of the junction left unmatched. CDR1 is LNHDA and CDR2 is SQIVND in the germline V gene (reference sequence). The CDR3 consists of 17 residues. CDR3 loop: CASSKTSGAQYQETQYF. The CDR3 DNA is TGTGCCAGTAGTAAGACTAGCGGGGCCCAGTACCAAGAGACCCAGTACTTC. Together with reference TRBV19 and TRBJ2-5, the CDR3 gives the full variable domain: DGGITQSPKYLFRKEGQNVTLSCEQNLNHDAMYWYRQDPGQGLRLIYYSQIVNDFQKGDIAEGYSVSREKKESFPLTVTSAQKNPTAFYLCASSKTSGAQYQETQYFGPGTRLLVL.

This clone was seen once. The rearrangement joins TRBV6-4 to TRBJ1-6, with D perhaps TRBD1 (5 bases). Germline V CDR1 and CDR2: MRHNA, SNTAGT. This CDR3 contains 14 residues. The V and J ends lost 4 bases and 7 bases respectively, with 11 bases between them. The CDR3 sequence: CASSAGDANSPLHF. The CDR3 bases are TGTGCCAGCAGTGCGGGGGACGCCAATTCACCCCTCCACTTT.

This clone was seen only once. V gene TRBV3-1 (or the pseudogene TRBV3-2) combines with J gene TRBJ1-6, with a tentative D call TRBD1 (5 bases). Germline V lookup: CDR1 LGHDT, CDR2 YNNKEL (reference sequence). The V gene lost 5 bases and the J gene lost 10 bases, with 12 bases spanning the gap. The CDR3 covers 13 residues. CDR3 DNA: TGTGCCAGCAGCTTCCCCCAGGGATCACCCCTCCACTTT. Translation gives CASSFPQGSPLHF.

The chain links TRBV6-5 to TRBJ2-1; tentative D call: TRBD2 (7 bases). The CDR3 is 15 residues long. Trimming cost V 8 bases and J 5 bases, with 19 bases left between them. The germline V gene encodes CDR1 MNHEY and CDR2 SVGAGI. For the CDR3, the DNA is TGTGCCAGCCTGGGTGGGGGGGGCCTACACAATGAGCAGTTCTTC. Translated, it gives CASLGGGGLHNEQFF.

This chain uses TRBV25-1 with TRBJ2-3; TRBD1 aligns across 8 bases. CDR1 is MGHDK and CDR2 is SYGVNS in the germline V gene. J gave up 3 bases and V 4 bases, and 0 bases lay outside the gene matches. This CDR3 region has 13 residues. The CDR3 nucleotides are TGTGCCAGCAGTGGACAGGGGACAGATACGCAGTATTTT. Protein product: CASSGQGTDTQYF.

This chain links TRBV19 with TRBJ2-7; 9 nucleotides align to TRBD1. This CDR3 spans 15 amino acids. V was clipped by 3 bases and J by 3 bases; unmatched bases: 6. Germline CDR1 is LNHDA and CDR2 is SQIVND (reference sequence). The CDR3 here is CASSMGGTGLYEQYF. The DNA for the CDR3 is TGTGCCAGTAGTATGGGCGGGACAGGGCTCTACGAGCAGTACTTC.

The chain is built from TRBV18 and TRBJ1-1; possibly TRBD1 for D (6 bases). V lost 4 bases and J 0 bases, leaving 12 bases between the germline ends. The germline gives CDR1 KGHSH, CDR2 LQKENI. The CDR3 extends over 15 amino acids. CDR3 sequence: CASSQTGQMNTEAFF. CDR3 nucleotides: TGTGCCAGCTCACAGACAGGACAGATGAACACTGAAGCTTTCTTT.

This clone was seen once. The V gene is TRBV6-5, the J gene TRBJ1-4; D might be TRBD1 (5 bases). Germline V CDR1 and CDR2: MNHEY, SVGAGI. The CDR3 contains 15 residues. Trimming shortened V by 6 bases and J by 0 bases, and 11 bases separated the two germline ends. CDR3 nucleotides: TGTGCCAGCAGGCTGACAGACGCAACTAATGAAAAACTGTTTTTT. Protein sequence: CASRLTDATNEKLFF.

The chain joins TRBV7-6 to TRBJ1-6; no definite D call. The germline CDR1 and CDR2 sequences are SGHVS and FNYEAQ. Trimming left V 1 base short and J 10 bases short, with 11 bases between. The CDR3 has 14 amino acids. CDR3 in amino acids: CASSLVFSGSPLHF. The CDR3 nucleotides read TGTGCCAGCAGCTTAGTTTTCAGTGGCTCACCCCTCCACTTT.

V is TRBV15 and J is TRBJ2-5, with 7 bases that match TRBD1. The germline CDR1 and CDR2 sequences are LNHNV and YYDKDF (reference sequence). The ends lost 8 bases at V and 6 bases at J; junction bases unmatched: 9. There are 13 residues in the CDR3. The CDR3 DNA sequence: TGTGCCACCGCACTAGGACAGGAGCAGACCCAGTACTTC. Translating it yields CATALGQEQTQYF. Full variable domain (remainder filled in from reference TRBV15 and TRBJ2-5): DAMVIQNPRYQVTQFGKPVTLSCSQTLNHNVMYWYQQKSSQAPKLLFHYYDKDFNNEADTPDNFQSRRPNTSFCFLDIRSPGLGDTAMYLCATALGQEQTQYFGPGTRLLVL.

The V call is TRBV18, the J call TRBJ1-1, with TRBD1 as a possible D gene (5 bases). CDR1 and CDR2 (germline): KGHSH, LQKENI. The CDR3 contains 15 residues. V was clipped by 3 bases and J by 2 bases, with 13 bases between them. As DNA, the CDR3 is TGTGCCAGCTCACCTAACCTACAGGCTAACACTGAAGCTTTCTTT. It encodes CASSPNLQANTEAFF.

The chain joins TRBV27 to TRBJ1-6; 7 bases agree with TRBD1. The CDR3 runs to 16 residues. Germline CDR1 is MNHEY and CDR2 is SMNVEV (reference sequence). After removal of 4 bases from V and 8 bases from J, the junction contained 11 bases not matched to a gene. In DNA form, the CDR3 reads TGTGCCAGCAGTTATAGTACGACAGGGCCTTATTCACCCCTCCACTTT. This codes for CASSYSTTGPYSPLHF.

The chain carries TRBV5-8 and TRBJ1-2, with D maybe TRBD1 (5 bases). The germline CDR1 and CDR2 sequences are SGHTS and YDEGEE. Between the trimmed V and J ends, which lost 4 bases and 8 bases, there was a span of 15 bases. The CDR3 loop spans 13 amino acids. The CDR3 DNA reads TGTGCCAGCAGCGGGCAGGGACTTGGGGGCTACACCTTC. Protein: CASSGQGLGGYTF.

The chain employs TRBV25-1 and TRBJ2-3, with D uncertain. Between the trimmed V and J ends, which lost 3 bases and 4 bases, there was a span of 8 bases. This CDR3 region has 13 residues. CDR1 MGHDK and CDR2 SYGVNS come from the germline V gene. CDR3 in amino acids: CASSDQLADTQYF. The DNA for the CDR3 is TGTGCCAGCAGTGATCAGCTAGCAGATACGCAGTATTTT.

J is TRBJ1-6 and V is TRBV28, with unresolved D. CDR3 size: 14 residues. V lost 3 bases and J 7 bases, leaving 10 bases between the germline ends. The germline V gene has CDR1 MDHEN and CDR2 SYDVKM. CDR3 loop: CASSFGRANSPLHF. The CDR3 coding sequence is TGTGCCAGCAGTTTTGGGCGGGCCAATTCACCCCTCCACTTT.